This T cell receptor (beta chain) derives from a study of healthy donors' naive CD4 and CD8 T cells. Study-wide context: TCR alpha primers covered all functional IMGT alpha gene variants.

This CDR3 is built from 12 residues. Germline V gene lookup returns CDR1 DFQATT and CDR2 SNEGSKA (reference sequence). Losses at the gene ends were 6 bases for V and 6 bases for J; bases not matched to a gene: 7. Each TCR library used around 540 ng of total RNA and a linear amplification protocol. Via MiXCR, TCRdb re-called the reads, giving one row per CDR3 protein. In the table there are some 190,000 distinct CDR3 sequences, nearly 75% of which are singletons. Sequencing was carried out using naive CD4+ and CD8+ T cells sorted from blood, pooled from several donors. J is TRBJ1-2 and V is TRBV20-1, with 7 nucleotides matching TRBD1. This clonotype was obtained from a pool of human donors in good health; the sample pools cells from several healthy donors. CDR3 sequence (DNA): TGCAGTGCCTACCAGGGGGTGGATGGCTACACCTTC. Translated: CSAYQGVDGYTF.